The T cell receptor beta chain described here comes from a study of cytomegalovirus exposure and HLA in healthy donors. Points from the study as a whole: Most CMV-associated TCR beta chains were later found to appear HLA-restricted. TCR beta V- and J-gene trimming was later associated with a missense DCLRE1C variant.

A word on this clone: Its antigen remains unknown.

The PCR employed 60 Vbeta primers together with 13 Jbeta primers. Method: immunoSEQ multiplex PCR; TCRdb's copy keeps in-frame clones and lacks some. The sample carries about 130,000 clones, approximately 78% recorded once. The CDR3 is 13 amino acids. The source of this sequence is a man between 40 and 49 years old in good health and CMV-seronegative. V and J are TRBV23-1 and TRBJ1-5, with 8 bases aligning to TRBD1. TRBV23-1 is classed as an ORF, of uncertain function. The sequenced sample was PBMCs. The CDR3 bases are TGCGCTTCCGTGGCAGGGGGCCGACAGCCCCAGCATTTT. Protein sequence: CASVAGGRQPQHF.